The 23 T cell receptor beta chains listed next were all sequenced from one sample in a study of blood T cell repertoires in COVID-19. Profiled with immunoSEQ multiplex PCR; TCRdb holds only in-frame clones, not every one. This table holds under 60,000 clones, about 86% found once. The sample consisted of peripheral blood. The receptors originated from a woman aged 60-70 years with COVID-19, enrolled during active disease.

This clone was counted only a few times. The V call is TRBV7-2, the J call TRBJ1-4; 7 bases map to TRBD1. V lost 4 bases, J lost 0 bases, and 2 bases stayed unmatched. CDR1 is SGHTA, CDR2 FQGNSA, per germline. The CDR3 spans 15 residues. As DNA, the CDR3 is TGTGCCAGCAGCTGGGGACAGACAACTAATGAAAAACTGTTTTTT. This gives the protein CASSWGQTTNEKLFF.

The chain recombines TRBV4-2 with TRBJ1-4; D is unresolved. From germline, CDR1 is LGHNA and CDR2 YNFKEQ. Trimming left V 1 base short and J 0 bases short, with 6 bases between. This CDR3 comprises 15 residues. As DNA, the CDR3 is TGTGCCAGCAGCCAAGTGGGAGCAACTAATGAAAAACTGTTTTTT. Translation: CASSQVGATNEKLFF.

V gene TRBV2 combines with J gene TRBJ1-2; a weak D match, TRBD1 (5 bases). CDR1 is SNHLY, CDR2 FYNNEI, per germline. The CDR3 is 14 amino acids. Trimming took off 5 bases at V and 4 bases at J, with 14 bases between the two ends. DNA of the CDR3: TGTGCCAGCAGTCCCGGACAAAGTGGCTATGGCTACACCTTC. Its translation is CASSPGQSGYGYTF.

This rearrangement joins TRBV7-9 to TRBJ2-3, with 8 bases identical to TRBD2. The V gene end was trimmed by 3 bases and the J gene end by 0 bases; junction bases not matched to a gene: 2. Germline loops: CDR1 SEHNR, CDR2 FQNEAQ (reference sequence). This CDR3 contains 15 residues. CDR3 sequence reads: CASSFSGTSTDTQYF. The CDR3 DNA is TGTGCCAGCAGCTTTAGCGGGACCAGCACAGATACGCAGTATTTT.

The chain carries TRBV7-9 and TRBJ2-1; a weak D match, TRBD1 (5 bases). V shed 1 base and J shed 7 bases, with 14 bases lying between them. Germline V CDR1 and CDR2: SEHNR, FQNEAQ (reference sequence). This CDR3 region has 15 residues. CDR3 in DNA: TGTGCCAGCAGCTTAGGGCAGGGTTATACTAATGAGCAGTTCTTC. Encoded protein: CASSLGQGYTNEQFF.

This clone is large by share. The chain combines TRBV28 with TRBJ2-5; the match to TRBD2 covers 7 bases. After removal of 5 bases from V and 2 bases from J, the junction contained 5 bases not matched to a gene. Per the germline V gene, CDR1 is MDHEN and CDR2 is SYDVKM. The CDR3 spans 14 residues. DNA of the CDR3: TGTGCCAGCAGTGGGACTACTCTGCAAGAGACCCAGTACTTC. Its translation: CASSGTTLQETQYF.

The V gene is TRBV28, the J gene TRBJ2-7; TRBD1 is a possible D gene (6 bases). The CDR3 runs to 13 residues. The germline gives CDR1 MDHEN, CDR2 SYDVKM. The V gene lost 6 bases and the J gene lost 5 bases, with 14 bases spanning the gap. The CDR3 loop is CASRETGAHEQYF. The CDR3 bases are TGTGCCAGCAGAGAGACAGGTGCTCACGAGCAGTACTTC. Based on the CDR3 plus reference TRBV28 and TRBJ2-7, the full variable domain is DVKVTQSSRYLVKRTGEKVFLECVQDMDHENMFWYRQDPGLGLRLIYFSYDVKMKEKGDIPEGYSVSREKKERFSLILESASTNQTSMYLCASRETGAHEQYFGPGTRLTVT.

The chain links TRBV7-9 to TRBJ1-4, with D hard to call. Germline V gene lookup returns CDR1 SEHNR and CDR2 FQNEAQ (reference sequence). The CDR3 is made up of 15 amino acids. V was pared by 2 bases and J by 0 bases, with 7 bases between. CDR3 sequence (DNA): TGTGCCAGCAGCTTACTGGAGGCAACTAATGAAAAACTGTTTTTT. Residues: CASSLLEATNEKLFF. Looking up the rest from reference TRBV7-9 and TRBJ1-4 gives the full variable domain: DTGVSQNPRHKITKRGQNVTFRCDPISEHNRLYWYRQTLGQGPEFLTYFQNEAQLEKSRLLSDRFSAERPKGSFSTLEIQRTEQGDSAMYLCASSLLEATNEKLFFGSGTQLSVL.

A few counts support this clone. The V call is TRBV11-2, the J call TRBJ2-6, with TRBD1 as a possible D gene (6 bases). Germline V gives CDR1 SGHAT, CDR2 FQNNGV. V lost 5 bases, J lost 4 bases, and 21 bases lay in between. This CDR3 comprises 18 residues. The CDR3 sequence: CASSPSQTQGYGANVLTF. The DNA of the CDR3 is TGTGCCAGCAGCCCGTCCCAGACGCAGGGGTACGGGGCCAACGTCCTGACTTTC.

This clone was observed once. This CDR3 is CASSHDNEGVLFSPLHF. The CDR3 region has the DNA TGTGCCAGCTCACACGACAACGAAGGGGTACTTTTTTCACCCCTCCACTTT. The chain recombines TRBV18 with TRBJ1-6; D is possibly TRBD1 (5 bases). V was clipped by 4 bases and J by 9 bases, with 22 bases between them. The V gene's germline CDR1 is KGHSH and CDR2 LQKENI. This CDR3 contains 17 residues. The full variable domain, in which reference TRBV18 and TRBJ1-6 provide the parts outside the CDR3, is NAGVMQNPRHLVRRRGQEARLRCSPMKGHSHVYWYRQLPEEGLKFMVYLQKENIIDESGMPKERFSAEFPKEGPSILRIQQVVRGDSAAYFCASSHDNEGVLFSPLHFGNGTRLTVT.

V usage is TRBV3-1 (or the pseudogene TRBV3-2) and J usage is TRBJ1-1; D gene uncertain. With 1 base removed from V and 0 bases from J, the gap between germline ends came to 6 bases. The CDR3 runs 14 residues. Germline V gene lookup returns CDR1 LGHDT and CDR2 YNNKEL (reference sequence). CDR3 DNA: TGTGCCAGCAGCCAAGGGCTTCTGAACACTGAAGCTTTCTTT. Amino acids: CASSQGLLNTEAFF.

The genes are TRBV19 and TRBJ1-5, with 7 bases that match TRBD1. Looked up from germline, CDR1 is LNHDA and CDR2 is SQIVND (reference sequence). The V and J ends lost 8 bases and 2 bases, in that order; junction bases with no gene match: 3. This CDR3 spans 13 amino acids. The CDR3 DNA is TGTGCCAGTGGGGACAGCCGCAATCAGCCCCAGCATTTT. As protein: CASGDSRNQPQHF. The whole variable domain, remainder taken from reference TRBV19 and TRBJ1-5, is DGGITQSPKYLFRKEGQNVTLSCEQNLNHDAMYWYRQDPGQGLRLIYYSQIVNDFQKGDIAEGYSVSREKKESFPLTVTSAQKNPTAFYLCASGDSRNQPQHFGDGTRLSIL.

This chain links TRBV9 with TRBJ2-1; D may be TRBD1 (6 bases). The CDR3 totals 16 residues. V was pared by 0 bases and J by 0 bases, with 10 bases between. Germline assignment: CDR1 SGDLS and CDR2 YYNGEE. The CDR3 DNA follows: TGTGCCAGCAGCGTAGAAGGCAGGGGCTCCTACAATGAGCAGTTCTTC. Translating it yields CASSVEGRGSYNEQFF.

The V call is TRBV11-2, the J call TRBJ1-1; 8 nucleotides line up with TRBD1. Trimming took 4 bases from V and 0 from J; bases not matched to a gene: 7. The CDR3 consists of 16 residues. The germline CDR1 and CDR2 sequences are SGHAT and FQNNGV. In nucleotides, the CDR3 is TGTGCCAGCAGCTACGGACAGGGATACATGAACACTGAAGCTTTCTTT. It is translated as CASSYGQGYMNTEAFF.

The chain combines TRBV6-2 or TRBV6-3 with TRBJ1-2; D is uncertain. The CDR3 totals 15 residues. Germline V gives CDR1 MNHEY, CDR2 SVGEGT. The V gene lost 6 bases and the J gene lost 0 bases, with 14 bases spanning the gap. CDR3 protein: CASSSQEDSNYGYTF. The CDR3 DNA reads TGTGCCAGCAGCTCTCAGGAGGACTCTAACTATGGCTACACCTTC.

CDR3 amino acids: CASSIDFGRSYEQYF. The CDR3 DNA sequence: TGTGCCAGTAGTATAGATTTTGGGAGATCCTACGAGCAGTACTTC. J is TRBJ2-7 and V is TRBV19; D may be TRBD2 (5 bases). This CDR3 is built from 15 residues. Deletions cut 0 bases from V and 1 base from J, with 10 bases between. Germline V gene lookup returns CDR1 LNHDA and CDR2 SQIVND (reference sequence).

The chain joins TRBV28 to TRBJ1-1, with D maybe TRBD1 (5 bases). The length of the CDR3 is 15 residues. V gave up 6 bases and J gave up 10 bases, with 24 bases separating them. CDR1 is MDHEN and CDR2 is SYDVKM in the germline V gene. The CDR3 region has the DNA TGTGCCAGCAGGGGGCAGTCTTTATCTCTCATTAGAGCTTTCTTT. Protein sequence: CASRGQSLSLIRAFF.

This rearrangement joins TRBV19 to TRBJ2-3, with D maybe TRBD1 (5 bases). Germline CDR1 LNHDA, CDR2 SQIVND (reference sequence). V shed 3 bases and J shed 3 bases, with 7 bases lying between them. This CDR3 comprises 13 residues. Written as DNA, the CDR3 is TGTGCCAGTAGTATTTCAGGGACAGATACGCAGTATTTT. This encodes CASSISGTDTQYF.

The chain has TRBV14 and TRBJ1-2; weak D call: TRBD1 (5 bases). The germline gives CDR1 SGHDN, CDR2 FVKESK. Trimming stripped 3 bases from V and 3 bases from J, with 11 bases between. CDR3 length: 14 amino acids. The CDR3 reads CASSQASQDYGYTF. The CDR3 nucleotides read TGTGCCAGCAGCCAGGCCTCACAGGACTATGGCTACACCTTC. The variable domain in full, completed from reference TRBV14 and TRBJ1-2, reads EAGVTQFPSHSVIEKGQTVTLRCDPISGHDNLYWYRRVMGKEIKFLLHFVKESKQDESGMPNNRFLAERTGGTYSTLKVQPAELEDSGVYFCASSQASQDYGYTFGSGTRLTVV.

This clone has only one observation. V usage is TRBV5-4 and J usage is TRBJ1-5, with unresolved D. The ends were cut back, 4 bases at V and 6 bases at J, with 11 bases in the middle. The CDR3 totals 13 residues. In germline, CDR1 is SGHNT, CDR2 YYREEE (reference sequence). The CDR3 protein is CASSVAGLQPQHF. CDR3 DNA sequence: TGTGCCAGCAGCGTCGCCGGACTTCAGCCCCAGCATTTT. Full variable domain (missing parts from reference TRBV5-4 and TRBJ1-5): ETGVTQSPTHLIKTRGQQVTLRCSSQSGHNTVSWYQQALGQGPQFIFQYYREEENGRGNFPPRFSGLQFPNYSSELNVNALELDDSALYLCASSVAGLQPQHFGDGTRLSIL.

V usage is TRBV10-3 and J usage is TRBJ2-5; a possible D gene is TRBD1 (5 bases). CDR1 and CDR2 (germline): ENHRY, SYGVKD. Deletions cut 6 bases from V and 2 bases from J, with 10 bases between. The CDR3 has 13 amino acids. As DNA, the CDR3 is TGTGCCATCAGAGGGGCTTCTCAAGAGACCCAGTACTTC. Amino acids: CAIRGASQETQYF.

The CDR3 sequence: CASLGQTSYEQYF. DNA of the CDR3: TGTGCCAGCTTGGGACAGACCTCCTACGAGCAGTACTTC. This chain joins TRBV6-5 and TRBJ2-7, with 7 positions matching TRBD1. The CDR3 runs to 13 residues. The germline V gene has CDR1 MNHEY and CDR2 SVGAGI. The J segment lost 0 bases and the V segment lost 8 bases, leaving 4 bases of the junction unmatched.

The CDR3 spells CAWSPLGNQPQHF. CDR3 bases: TGTGCCTGGAGTCCCCTCGGCAATCAGCCCCAGCATTTT. This chain links TRBV30 with TRBJ1-5, with D unresolved. The CDR3 runs to 13 residues. V gave up 2 bases and J gave up 2 bases, with 7 bases separating them. The germline gives CDR1 GTSNPN, CDR2 SVGIG (reference sequence).